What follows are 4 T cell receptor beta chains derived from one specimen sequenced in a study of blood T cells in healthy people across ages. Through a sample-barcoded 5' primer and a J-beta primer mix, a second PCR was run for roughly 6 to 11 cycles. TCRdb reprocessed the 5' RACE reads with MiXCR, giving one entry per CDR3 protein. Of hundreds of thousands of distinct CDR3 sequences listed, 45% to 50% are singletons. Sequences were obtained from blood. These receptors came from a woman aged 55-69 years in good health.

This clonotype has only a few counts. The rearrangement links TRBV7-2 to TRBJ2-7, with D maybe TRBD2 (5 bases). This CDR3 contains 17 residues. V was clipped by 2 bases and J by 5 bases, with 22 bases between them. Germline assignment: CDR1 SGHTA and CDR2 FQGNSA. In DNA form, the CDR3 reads TGTGCCAGCAGCTTAAGGAGGAGGCAAATCGTTCCCGACGAGCAGTACTTC. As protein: CASSLRRRQIVPDEQYF.

The CDR3 protein is CASSVKGNEQYF. Here the CDR3 DNA reads TGTGCCAGCAGTGTTAAGGGGAACGAGCAGTACTTC. This rearrangement joins TRBV2 to TRBJ2-7; maybe TRBD1 (5 bases). This CDR3 has 12 amino acids. Germline V gene sequence: CDR1 SNHLY, CDR2 FYNNEI. The V end lost 4 bases, the J end lost 5 bases, and 9 bases lay between the germline ends.

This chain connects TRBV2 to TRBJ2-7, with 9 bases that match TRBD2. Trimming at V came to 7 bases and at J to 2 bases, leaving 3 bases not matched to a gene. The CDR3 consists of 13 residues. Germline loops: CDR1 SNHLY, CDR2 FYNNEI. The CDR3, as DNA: TGTGCCAGCAAACTAGCGGGCGCCTACGAGCAGTACTTC. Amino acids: CASKLAGAYEQYF.

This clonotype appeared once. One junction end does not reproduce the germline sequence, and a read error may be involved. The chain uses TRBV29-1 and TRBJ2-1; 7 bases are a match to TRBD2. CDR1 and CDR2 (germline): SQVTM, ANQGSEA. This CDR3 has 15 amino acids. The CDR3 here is CSVRSRAGAFNVQFF. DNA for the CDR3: TGCAGCGTTCGCTCTAGGGCGGGAGCGTTCAATGTGCAGTTCTTC.